The clone carrying this T cell receptor beta chain showed up just once. The data were taken from a study of early stage breast cancer tumors. Here immunoSEQ multiplex PCR was the method, and the copy in TCRdb shows in-frame clones only, minus some. This sample has 30,000 or so clones, with 70% to 75% found just once. The TCR sequence derives from a person aged 35 to 50 with breast cancer. Sequencing was done on a sample of blood.

The chain's CDR3 is CASSGGTGKETQYF. Here the CDR3 DNA reads TGTGCCAGCAGCGGAGGGACAGGGAAAGAGACCCAGTACTTC. The chain has TRBV7-9 and TRBJ2-5; 9 bases line up with TRBD1. The CDR3 sequence is 14 residues long. The J segment lost 3 bases and the V segment lost 5 bases, leaving 4 bases of the junction unmatched. CDR1 and CDR2 (germline): SEHNR, FQNEAQ (reference sequence).